Following are 2 T cell receptor beta chains from one sample sequenced in a study of blood T cell repertoires in COVID-19. Repertoires were generated with immunoSEQ multiplex PCR, while TCRdb's copy carries only in-frame clones and drops some. The sample carries 180,000 or so clones, about 85% recorded once. The sequencing sample was made of peripheral blood. The receptors come from a man aged 18 to 30 with acute or convalescent COVID-19.

The gene calls are TRBV7-5 and TRBJ1-2; the D call TRBD1 from the table was never checked on the DNA. TRBV7-5 has pseudogene status. There are 14 residues in the CDR3. CDR3 protein: CARSLGQYNYGYTF. Written as DNA, the CDR3 is TGTGCCAGAAGCTTAGGACAGTACAACTATGGCTACACCTTC.

V gene TRBV19 combines with J gene TRBJ1-1; no clear D gene. The germline CDR1 and CDR2 sequences are LNHDA and SQIVND (reference sequence). This CDR3 spans 15 amino acids. The V gene lost 4 bases and the J gene lost 0 bases, with 12 bases spanning the gap. This CDR3 is CASSTDRDMNTEAFF. The CDR3 DNA reads TGTGCCAGTAGTACAGACCGAGACATGAACACTGAAGCTTTCTTT.